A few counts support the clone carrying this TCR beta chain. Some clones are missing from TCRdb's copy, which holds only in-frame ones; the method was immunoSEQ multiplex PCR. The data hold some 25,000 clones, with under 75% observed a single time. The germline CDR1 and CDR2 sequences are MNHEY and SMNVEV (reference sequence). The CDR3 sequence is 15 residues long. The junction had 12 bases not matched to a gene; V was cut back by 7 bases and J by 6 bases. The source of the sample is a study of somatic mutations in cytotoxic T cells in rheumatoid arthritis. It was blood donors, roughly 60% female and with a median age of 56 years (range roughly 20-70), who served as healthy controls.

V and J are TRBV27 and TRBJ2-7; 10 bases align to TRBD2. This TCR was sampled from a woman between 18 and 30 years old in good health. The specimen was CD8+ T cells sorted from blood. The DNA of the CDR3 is TGTGCCAGCACGATAGCGGGGGGAGTAAAAGGCGAGCAGTACTTC. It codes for CASTIAGGVKGEQYF.